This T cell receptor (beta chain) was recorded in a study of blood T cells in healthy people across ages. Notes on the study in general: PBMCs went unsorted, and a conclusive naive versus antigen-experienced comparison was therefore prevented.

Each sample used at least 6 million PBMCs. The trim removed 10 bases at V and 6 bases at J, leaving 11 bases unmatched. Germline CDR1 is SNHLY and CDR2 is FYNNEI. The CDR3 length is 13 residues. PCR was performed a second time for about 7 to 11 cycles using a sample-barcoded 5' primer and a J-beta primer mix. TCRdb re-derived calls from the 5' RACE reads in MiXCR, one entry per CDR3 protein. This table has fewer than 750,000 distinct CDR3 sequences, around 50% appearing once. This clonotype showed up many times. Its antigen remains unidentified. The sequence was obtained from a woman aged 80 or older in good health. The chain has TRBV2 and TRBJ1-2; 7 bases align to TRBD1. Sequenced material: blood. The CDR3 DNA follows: TGTGCCAACACCCTGGAGAGGGGGCATGGCTACACCTTC. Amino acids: CANTLERGHGYTF.